This T cell receptor beta chain was captured in a study of blood T cell repertoires in COVID-19. The CDR3 is made up of 12 amino acids. With 2 bases removed from V and 8 bases from J, the gap between germline ends came to 9 bases. CDR1 LNHDA and CDR2 SQIVND come from the germline V gene (reference sequence). The study drew participants aged about 18 to 95 years from approximately 23 US areas. Remarks on this clone: The same CDR3 can be traced to other DNA sequences in this sample.

Only in-frame clones appear in the TCRdb table, and some are missing; sequencing was by immunoSEQ multiplex PCR. In the table there are about 180,000 clones, 80% of which are singletons. Sequencing input: PBMCs or T cells enriched from blood (not recorded which). The rearrangement uses TRBV19 and TRBJ1-2, with a weak D call TRBD1 (6 bases). This TCR derives from a man between 60 and 75 years old who had been exposed to COVID-19. CDR3 bases: TGTGCCAGTAGTATATCTGGGGGCGGCTACACCTTC. This translates into CASSISGGGYTF.